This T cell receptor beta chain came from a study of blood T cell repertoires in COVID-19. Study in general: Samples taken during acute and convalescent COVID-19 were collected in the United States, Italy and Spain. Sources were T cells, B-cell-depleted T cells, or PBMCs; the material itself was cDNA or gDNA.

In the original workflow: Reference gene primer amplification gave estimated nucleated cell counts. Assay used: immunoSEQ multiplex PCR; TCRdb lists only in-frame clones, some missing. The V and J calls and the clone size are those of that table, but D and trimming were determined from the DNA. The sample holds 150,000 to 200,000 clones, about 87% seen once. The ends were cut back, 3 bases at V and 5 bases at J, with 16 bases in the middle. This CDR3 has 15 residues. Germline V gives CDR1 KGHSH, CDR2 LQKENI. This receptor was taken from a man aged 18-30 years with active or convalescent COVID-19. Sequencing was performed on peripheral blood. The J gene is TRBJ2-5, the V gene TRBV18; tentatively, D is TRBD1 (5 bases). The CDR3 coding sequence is TGTGCCAGCTCACCGTCGGAACTCAGGGTGGAGACCCAGTACTTC. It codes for CASSPSELRVETQYF.